A single sample gave rise to the 20 T cell receptor beta chains below, sequenced in a study of T cells in Graves' hyperthyroidism and ophthalmopathy. The investigators amplified TCR beta CDR3 regions from RNA transcripts. During a first-round RT-PCR of the TCR CDR3, the HTBI primer set was used. Using its own MiXCR run on the multiplex PCR reads, TCRdb lists one record per CDR3 protein. Seen here are about 520,000 distinct CDR3 sequences, around a quarter observed once, and the top ten hold about 11%. Sequenced material: blood. The source of these receptors is a woman aged 25 to 39 with Graves' ophthalmopathy.

The sample holds a few counts of this clonotype. V and J are TRBV5-1 and TRBJ2-2; D is perhaps TRBD1 or TRBD2 (5 bases each). Trimming shortened V by 1 base and J by 2 bases, and 9 bases separated the two germline ends. This CDR3 is 15 amino acids long. The germline V gene has CDR1 SGHRS and CDR2 YFSETQ. The DNA for the CDR3 is TGCGCCAGCAGCTTGATTGGGGGAAACACCGGGGAGCTGTTTTTT. Amino acids: CASSLIGGNTGELFF. The full variable domain, with the rest looked up from reference TRBV5-1 and TRBJ2-2, is KAGVTQTPRYLIKTRGQQVTLSCSPISGHRSVSWYQQTPGQGLQFLFEYFSETQRNKGNFPGRFSGRQFSNSRSEMNVSTLELGDSALYLCASSLIGGNTGELFFGEGSRLTVL.

This clonotype was seen many times. This chain connects TRBV5-6 to TRBJ1-2, with D possibly TRBD1 on 5 matching bases. Germline lookup yields CDR1 SGHDT and CDR2 YYEEEE. The CDR3 is 14 amino acids. The V gene lost 0 bases and the J gene lost 6 bases, with 12 bases spanning the gap. The CDR3 spells CASSLGRQLHGYTF. The CDR3 DNA reads TGTGCCAGCAGCTTGGGACGACAGCTACATGGCTACACCTTC. Using reference TRBV5-6 and TRBJ1-2 for the parts outside the CDR3, the full variable domain is DAGVTQSPTHLIKTRGQQVTLRCSPKSGHDTVSWYQQALGQGPQFIFQYYEEEERQRGNFPDRFSGHQFPNYSSELNVNALLLGDSALYLCASSLGRQLHGYTFGSGTRLTVV.

This clonotype has only a few counts. The chain employs TRBV20-1 and TRBJ2-2; D not resolved. From germline, CDR1 is DFQATT and CDR2 SNEGSKA (reference sequence). This CDR3 is built from 14 residues. V was cut by 5 bases and J by 1 base, with 11 bases left in between. CDR3 loop: CSALPDLNTGELFF. The CDR3, as DNA: TGCAGTGCTCTCCCTGACTTGAACACCGGGGAGCTGTTTTTT.

There are many counts of this clonotype. V gene TRBV12-3 or TRBV12-4 combines with J gene TRBJ1-5; 9 nucleotides match TRBD1. With 6 bases clipped from V and 5 bases from J, the junction kept 2 bases outside the gene matches. This CDR3 spans 13 amino acids. The CDR3: CASSRTGDQPQHF. The CDR3 DNA sequence: TGTGCCAGCAGCCGGACAGGGGATCAGCCCCAGCATTTT.

The V gene is TRBV20-1, the J gene TRBJ1-5; D is possibly TRBD1 (5 bases). Germline V gives CDR1 DFQATT, CDR2 SNEGSKA (reference sequence). The V end was cut by 6 bases, the J end by 3 bases, with 9 bases between. The CDR3 totals 12 residues. The CDR3 region is CSAPGPNQPQHF. The CDR3 region has the DNA TGCAGTGCGCCGGGACCCAATCAGCCCCAGCATTTT.

V gene TRBV6-4 combines with J gene TRBJ1-1; D is unresolved. V gave up 5 bases and J gave up 3 bases, with 10 bases separating them. Germline CDR1 MRHNA, CDR2 SNTAGT. The CDR3 loop spans 13 amino acids. The CDR3 bases are TGTGCCAGCAGTTCTCGAGATCACACTGAAGCTTTCTTT. Translated, it gives CASSSRDHTEAFF.

The genes are TRBV12-3 or TRBV12-4 and TRBJ2-2; D not certain. The CDR3 runs to 15 residues. V was cut by 8 bases and J by 4 bases, with 17 bases left in between. This chain's CDR3 is CASGSQAPRTGELFF. The CDR3 nucleotides read TGTGCCAGCGGATCCCAGGCCCCCCGCACCGGGGAGCTGTTTTTT.

This clonotype was seen ten or more times. The rearrangement links TRBV6-2 or TRBV6-3 to TRBJ1-5, with D maybe TRBD1 (6 bases). Germline CDR1 reads MNHEY; CDR2 reads SVGEGT. Trimming shortened V by 8 bases and J by 5 bases, and 16 bases separated the two germline ends. This CDR3 region has 14 residues. The CDR3 is CASSEGGAHQPQHF. In DNA, the CDR3 is TGTGCCAGCTCCGAAGGGGGGGCTCATCAGCCCCAGCATTTT.

This clonotype occurred many times. The junction shows a germline mismatch at one end, possibly a read error. J is TRBJ2-7 and V is TRBV28, with 9 nucleotides matching TRBD1. Germline values: CDR1 MDHEN, CDR2 SYDVKM. This CDR3 is built from 19 residues. CDR3 sequence (DNA): TGTGTCAGCAGTCCCCATTTCAAGGTGGGGACAGGGATTGATTACGAGCAGTACTTC. Its protein is CVSSPHFKVGTGIDYEQYF. Drawing the rest from reference TRBV28 and TRBJ2-7, the complete variable domain is DVKVTQSSRYLVKRTGEKVFLECVQDMDHENMFWYRQDPGLGLRLIYFSYDVKMKEKGDIPEGYSVSREKKERFSLILESASTNQTSMYLCVSSPHFKVGTGIDYEQYFGPGTRLTVT.

This clonotype came up many times. The rearrangement joins TRBV11-2 to TRBJ1-1; 8 positions agree with TRBD1. After removal of 5 bases from V and 3 bases from J, the junction contained 17 bases not matched to a gene. This CDR3 spans 18 amino acids. Per the germline V gene, CDR1 is SGHAT and CDR2 is FQNNGV. The CDR3 DNA follows: TGTGCCAGCAGCGCCACTAACCCCGGACAGGGTGCCGACACTGAAGCTTTCTTT. Amino acids: CASSATNPGQGADTEAFF.

This chain joins TRBV18 and TRBJ2-7; D possibly corresponds to TRBD1 (6 bases). The V and J ends lost 3 bases and 0 bases respectively, with 9 bases between them. From germline, CDR1 is KGHSH and CDR2 LQKENI. This CDR3 has 14 amino acids. This CDR3 reads CASSPYRDSYEQYF. For the CDR3, the DNA is TGTGCCAGCTCACCCTACAGGGACTCCTACGAGCAGTACTTC. The full variable domain, completed using reference TRBV18 and TRBJ2-7, is NAGVMQNPRHLVRRRGQEARLRCSPMKGHSHVYWYRQLPEEGLKFMVYLQKENIIDESGMPKERFSAEFPKEGPSILRIQQVVRGDSAAYFCASSPYRDSYEQYFGPGTRLTVT.

This clonotype was counted a few times. The chain links TRBV19 to TRBJ1-2; no firm D call. Trimming cost V 0 bases and J 4 bases, with 18 bases left between them. Germline CDR1 and CDR2: LNHDA and SQIVND (reference sequence). The CDR3 contains 17 residues. CDR3 sequence (DNA): TGTGCCAGTAGTATAGACCATCGGAGAGGGTTCAGCTATGGCTACACCTTC. This sequence encodes CASSIDHRRGFSYGYTF.

The table lists this clonotype with many counts. V is TRBV12-3 or TRBV12-4 and J is TRBJ1-1; no clear D gene. CDR3 length equals 12 residues. Deletions cut 3 bases from V and 6 bases from J, with 8 bases between. The CDR3, as DNA: TGTGCCAGCAGTTTTCCAGATGCTGAAGCTTTCTTT. Its protein product is CASSFPDAEAFF.

This clonotype was recorded at least ten times. This CDR3 is CSVEAGTGELFF. The CDR3 bases are TGCAGCGTTGAGGCGGGCACCGGGGAGCTGTTTTTT. This chain joins TRBV29-1 and TRBJ2-2, with D possibly being TRBD2 (5 bases). The germline V gene has CDR1 SQVTM and CDR2 ANQGSEA. Trimming removed 3 bases at V and 4 bases at J, with 6 bases between. This CDR3 has 12 residues.

In this sample, this clonotype turned up a few times. V gene TRBV2 combines with J gene TRBJ2-4; D might be TRBD1 or TRBD2, each matching 5 bases. The CDR3 runs 13 residues. From germline, CDR1 is SNHLY and CDR2 FYNNEI. V lost 6 bases and J lost 8, with 14 bases in between. CDR3 sequence: CASSQWMGDIQYF. CDR3 bases: TGTGCCAGCAGCCAATGGATGGGGGACATTCAGTACTTC.

The genes are TRBV12-3 or TRBV12-4 and TRBJ2-2; no clear D gene. The CDR3 loop spans 16 amino acids. The ends were cut back, 5 bases at V and 0 bases at J, with 13 bases in the middle. In nucleotides, the CDR3 is TGTGCCAGCAGTCACCCTTTGGGGTCGAACACCGGGGAGCTGTTTTTT. Its protein product is CASSHPLGSNTGELFF.

At least ten counts were recorded for this clonotype. The chain combines TRBV6-1 with TRBJ1-2; D is uncertain. The CDR3 is 16 amino acids. The germline V gene encodes CDR1 MNHNS and CDR2 SASEGT. V was pared by 1 base and J by 2 bases, with 14 bases between. The CDR3 spells CASSEGDGLLNYGYTF. The DNA for the CDR3 is TGTGCCAGCAGTGAAGGAGACGGGCTCCTCAACTATGGCTACACCTTC.

The rearrangement links TRBV6-2 or TRBV6-3 to TRBJ2-7; possible D gene TRBD1, 5 bases. The CDR3 runs to 14 residues. Germline values: CDR1 MNHEY, CDR2 SVGEGT. V lost 0 bases and J 2 bases, leaving 8 bases between the germline ends. This CDR3 is CASSYSNRPYEQYF. The CDR3 nucleotides are TGTGCCAGCAGTTACTCCAACAGGCCCTACGAGCAGTACTTC.

This clonotype showed up many times. The chain combines TRBV30 with TRBJ1-1; D is ambiguous. Germline CDR1 and CDR2: GTSNPN and SVGIG (reference sequence). Deletions cut 6 bases from V and 1 base from J, with 12 bases between. There are 13 residues in the CDR3. The CDR3 region has the DNA TGTGCCTGTATGAGGCTGACGAACACTGAAGCTTTCTTT. Amino acids: CACMRLTNTEAFF.

This clonotype appeared many times. The chain is built from TRBV28 and TRBJ1-2; D gene unclear. The CDR3 sequence is 11 residues long. Per the germline V gene, CDR1 is MDHEN and CDR2 is SYDVKM. Trimming took off 5 bases at V and 8 bases at J, with 9 bases between the two ends. The CDR3 DNA is TGTGCCAGCAGTGGTCTTCCCGGCTACACCTTC. This translates into CASSGLPGYTF.